This is a list of T cell receptor beta chains from one sample in a study of T cell repertoires in cytomegalovirus infection. TCRdb re-analysed the reads in MiXCR, keeping a single row per CDR3 protein. Here the sample spans under 250,000 distinct CDR3 sequences, 9% to 15% being singletons. Sequenced sample: PBMCs. The receptors were gathered from a human donor in good health (CMV status not recorded). Some clones in this sample may be carry-over from other donors' samples. Both conserved end residues are trimmed from each CDR3. The D gene is left open where the match is weak. Rows give clone size only sometimes, using once, few, many, or a class for an expanded clone.

V	size	J	D	CDR3
TRBV19	many	TRBJ2-7	TRBD1	ASSISRDRGYEQY
TRBV6-6	many	TRBJ2-2	.	ASTSANTGELF
TRBV6-2/TRBV6-3	many	TRBJ2-5	TRBD2	ASTRRAGNQETQY
TRBV7-2	many	TRBJ2-4	TRBD1	ASSWTGGKENIQY
TRBV6-1	.	TRBJ1-5	.	ASSYDNSNQPQH
TRBV20-1	few	TRBJ2-5	TRBD2	SASGSGGVKTQY
TRBV12-3/TRBV12-4	many	TRBJ1-2	.	ASSKGKDYGYT
TRBV12-3/TRBV12-4	many	TRBJ1-2	.	ASSILDGYT
TRBV6-5	once	TRBJ2-7	.	ASRPRRGPSYEQY
TRBV2	.	TRBJ1-2	TRBD1	ASILGQGIDGYT
TRBV6-5	many	TRBJ1-1	TRBD1	ASSPQGARTEAF
TRBV5-5	many	TRBJ2-1	.	ASSLAGDSYNEQF
TRBV7-2	many	TRBJ1-6	.	ASSPPSSGAYNSPLH
TRBV24-1	.	TRBJ2-2	TRBD1	ATGTGGPPNTGELF
TRBV29-1	few	TRBJ2-3	TRBD1	SVGPGQGTDTQY
TRBV7-2	many	TRBJ2-3	.	ASSPDPGPSTDTQY
TRBV5-6	.	TRBJ2-7	TRBD1	ASSSDRGLGEQY
TRBV5-6	many	TRBJ2-7	TRBD2	ASSPGLAGAEQY
TRBV11-2	many	TRBJ2-3	TRBD2	ASSLSGRPDTQY
TRBV12-3/TRBV12-4	many	TRBJ1-4	.	ASSRLRPRNEKLF
TRBV19	.	TRBJ2-5	TRBD2	ASSNPRDKGGETQY
TRBV4-1	many	TRBJ2-7	TRBD2	ASSQDNSGGIYEQY
TRBV18	.	TRBJ2-5	TRBD2	ASSPPGLAGGVQETQY
TRBV7-8	few	TRBJ1-2	.	ASSLGGGGGGYT
TRBV6-2/TRBV6-3	.	TRBJ2-2	.	ASSWTSPNTGELF
TRBV6-2/TRBV6-3	few	TRBJ2-5	.	ASSYSPQGEETQY